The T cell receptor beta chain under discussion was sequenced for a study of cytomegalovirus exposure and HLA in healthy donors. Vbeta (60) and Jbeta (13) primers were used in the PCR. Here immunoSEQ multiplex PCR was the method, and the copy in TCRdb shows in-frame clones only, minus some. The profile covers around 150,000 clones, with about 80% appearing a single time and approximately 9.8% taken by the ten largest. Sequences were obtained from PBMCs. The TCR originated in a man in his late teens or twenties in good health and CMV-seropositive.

The CDR3 protein is CARGTGGDGKNIQYF. The CDR3 DNA follows: TGTGCCAGAGGTACAGGGGGCGACGGCAAAAACATTCAGTACTTC. The chain carries TRBV2 and TRBJ2-4, with TRBD1 matching over 9 bases. V lost 9 bases and J lost 3; bases outside the gene matches: 9. The CDR3 consists of 15 residues. CDR1 SNHLY and CDR2 FYNNEI come from the germline V gene.